The 29 T cell receptor beta chains below all came from one sample that was sequenced in a study of T cell changes during pregnancy in multiple sclerosis. The assay was immunoSEQ multiplex PCR, and TCRdb's table has in-frame clones only and misses some. This sample yields about 40,000 clones, of which over 85% are seen a single time; 0.56% belongs to the top ten. Sample: CD4+ T cells from peripheral blood mononuclear cells, taken before pregnancy. The receptors shown here come from a female donor with multiple sclerosis, enrolled in a pregnancy study.

This rearrangement joins TRBV11-2 to TRBJ1-2; maybe TRBD1 (6 bases). Trimming took off 1 base at V and 4 bases at J, with 10 bases between the two ends. The CDR3 is 14 residues long. CDR1 is SGHAT and CDR2 is FQNNGV in the germline V gene. In DNA form, the CDR3 reads TGTGCCAGCAGCTTAGTCGGCAGGGGCTATGGCTACACCTTC. Translation gives CASSLVGRGYGYTF.

V and J are TRBV7-2 and TRBJ2-7; the D gene is possibly TRBD2 (6 bases). This CDR3 has 15 amino acids. Germline V gene sequence: CDR1 SGHTA, CDR2 FQGNSA. V was cut by 3 bases and J by 1 base, with 13 bases left in between. This chain's CDR3 is CASSFMAGLSYEQYF. The CDR3 coding sequence is TGTGCCAGCAGCTTTATGGCGGGGTTATCCTACGAGCAGTACTTC.

The CDR3 protein is CASSLGGGATNEKLFF. CDR3 in DNA: TGTGCCAGCAGTTTAGGAGGGGGCGCGACTAATGAAAAACTGTTTTTT. The chain has TRBV28 and TRBJ1-4; TRBD1 agrees at 7 bases. Germline V gives CDR1 MDHEN, CDR2 SYDVKM. This CDR3 has 16 residues. V lost 2 bases and J lost 2; bases outside the gene matches: 5. Supplemented by reference TRBV28 and TRBJ1-4, the full variable domain reads DVKVTQSSRYLVKRTGEKVFLECVQDMDHENMFWYRQDPGLGLRLIYFSYDVKMKEKGDIPEGYSVSREKKERFSLILESASTNQTSMYLCASSLGGGATNEKLFFGSGTQLSVL.

V usage is TRBV5-6 and J usage is TRBJ1-1; D is possibly TRBD1 (5 bases). V was cut by 0 bases and J by 4 bases, with 16 bases left in between. There are 16 residues in the CDR3. The germline gives CDR1 SGHDT, CDR2 YYEEEE. The DNA of the CDR3 is TGTGCCAGCAGCTTGGACAGGTCACCAAGAAGCACTGAAGCTTTCTTT. Translated: CASSLDRSPRSTEAFF.

The chain links TRBV6-5 to TRBJ1-1; D call uncertain. V lost 7 bases, J lost 0 bases, and 3 bases lay in between. Germline CDR1 MNHEY, CDR2 SVGAGI. CDR3 length equals 11 residues. The CDR3 is CASKLNTEAFF. The DNA of the CDR3 is TGTGCCAGCAAGCTGAACACTGAAGCTTTCTTT.

The chain is built from TRBV30 and TRBJ1-4; TRBD1 aligns across 9 bases. The CDR3 has 16 residues. Losses at the gene ends were 2 bases for V and 4 bases for J; bases not matched to a gene: 8. Germline-derived CDR1 and CDR2 are GTSNPN and SVGIG (reference sequence). This chain's CDR3 is CAWSPQTGGYNEKLFF. In DNA, the CDR3 is TGTGCCTGGAGTCCGCAGACAGGGGGTTATAATGAAAAACTGTTTTTT.

In this sample, this clone turned up once. This chain connects TRBV5-1 to TRBJ2-5; D uncertain. Deletions cut 1 base from V and 2 bases from J, with 3 bases between. Germline V CDR1 and CDR2: SGHRS, YFSETQ. The CDR3 contains 12 residues. CDR3 sequence reads: CASSLTQETQYF. CDR3 in DNA: TGCGCCAGCAGCTTGACACAAGAGACCCAGTACTTC. Based on the CDR3 plus reference TRBV5-1 and TRBJ2-5, the full variable domain is KAGVTQTPRYLIKTRGQQVTLSCSPISGHRSVSWYQQTPGQGLQFLFEYFSETQRNKGNFPGRFSGRQFSNSRSEMNVSTLELGDSALYLCASSLTQETQYFGPGTRLLVL.

V and J are TRBV30 and TRBJ2-2; 10 bases match TRBD1. The CDR3 contains 17 residues. V lost 4 bases and J lost 3; bases outside the gene matches: 11. The germline gives CDR1 GTSNPN, CDR2 SVGIG (reference sequence). Written as DNA, the CDR3 is TGTGCCTGGATAAGGGACAGGGGTTTTAGGGACACCGGGGAGCTGTTTTTT. This encodes CAWIRDRGFRDTGELFF.

J is TRBJ2-1 and V is TRBV4-1; 8 nucleotides match TRBD2. Germline lookup yields CDR1 MGHRA and CDR2 YSYEKL. The ends lost 4 bases at V and 3 bases at J; junction bases unmatched: 8. The CDR3 sequence is 16 residues long. The CDR3 loop is CASSPGGARYYNEQFF. The CDR3 DNA is TGCGCCAGCAGCCCCGGGGGGGCCCGATACTACAATGAGCAGTTCTTC.

The chain combines TRBV7-2 with TRBJ2-4; tentative D call: TRBD1 (5 bases). Germline V gives CDR1 SGHTA, CDR2 FQGNSA. The CDR3 is 15 amino acids. With 7 bases removed from V and 0 bases from J, the gap between germline ends came to 13 bases. The chain's CDR3 is CASTPAGIAKNIQYF. CDR3 in DNA: TGTGCCAGCACCCCAGCAGGGATAGCCAAAAACATTCAGTACTTC.

CDR3 amino acids: CASRRRGQAEQFF. The CDR3 DNA follows: TGTGCCAGCAGACGCAGGGGACAGGCTGAGCAGTTCTTC. V and J are TRBV6-1 and TRBJ2-1; 8 bases agree with TRBD1. V shed 6 bases, J shed 9 bases, and the junction held 7 bases outside the gene matches. The germline V gene encodes CDR1 MNHNS and CDR2 SASEGT. The CDR3 contains 13 residues.

The V gene is TRBV9, the J gene TRBJ1-1; D gene uncertain. CDR3 length: 15 residues. The ends were cut back, 2 bases at V and 6 bases at J, with 17 bases in the middle. Germline loops: CDR1 SGDLS, CDR2 YYNGEE. The CDR3 here is CASSVTPDMFAEAFF. DNA for the CDR3: TGTGCCAGCAGCGTGACACCTGACATGTTCGCTGAAGCTTTCTTT.

The J gene is TRBJ2-6, the V gene TRBV19; a possible D gene is TRBD1 (6 bases). CDR1 is LNHDA and CDR2 is SQIVND in the germline V gene (reference sequence). The CDR3 totals 18 residues. V was trimmed by 1 base and J by 0 bases, leaving 13 bases between them. CDR3 protein: CASSIVLGQFSGANVLTF. The CDR3 coding sequence is TGTGCCAGTAGTATAGTTTTAGGACAGTTCTCTGGGGCCAACGTCCTGACTTTC.

This sequence joins TRBV2 and TRBJ1-2; no clear D gene. The CDR3 spans 13 residues. V was pared by 10 bases and J by 3 bases, with 15 bases between. Germline loops: CDR1 SNHLY, CDR2 FYNNEI. Written as DNA, the CDR3 is TGTGCCACCACCGAACAGTTACACTATGGCTACACCTTC. Its translation is CATTEQLHYGYTF. Full variable domain (remainder filled in from reference TRBV2 and TRBJ1-2): EPEVTQTPSHQVTQMGQEVILRCVPISNHLYFYWYRQILGQKVEFLVSFYNNEISEKSEIFDDQFSVERPDGSNFTLKIRSTKLEDSAMYFCATTEQLHYGYTFGSGTRLTVV.

The chain couples TRBV18 to TRBJ2-5, with 8 bases fitting TRBD1. From germline, CDR1 is KGHSH and CDR2 LQKENI. The CDR3 loop spans 14 amino acids. The V gene end was trimmed by 4 bases and the J gene end by 3 bases; junction bases not matched to a gene: 4. The CDR3 spells CASSRQGMEETQYF. In DNA, the CDR3 is TGTGCCAGCTCACGACAGGGGATGGAAGAGACCCAGTACTTC. The variable domain in full, with the rest retrieved from reference TRBV18 and TRBJ2-5, is NAGVMQNPRHLVRRRGQEARLRCSPMKGHSHVYWYRQLPEEGLKFMVYLQKENIIDESGMPKERFSAEFPKEGPSILRIQQVVRGDSAAYFCASSRQGMEETQYFGPGTRLLVL.

The chain links TRBV2 to TRBJ2-1; TRBD1 matches 8 bases. Germline V CDR1 and CDR2: SNHLY, FYNNEI. After removal of 7 bases from V and 3 bases from J, the junction contained 5 bases not matched to a gene. The length of the CDR3 is 14 residues. The CDR3 DNA follows: TGTGCCAGCAAGGGCAGGGGGCTCTACAATGAGCAGTTCTTC. Amino acid sequence: CASKGRGLYNEQFF.

This clone was seen a handful of times. DNA of the CDR3: TGCGCCAGCAGCTTTGACAGTGGAGCCTATGGCTACACCTTC. This gives the protein CASSFDSGAYGYTF. V gene TRBV5-1 combines with J gene TRBJ1-2; the D gene is possibly TRBD1 (5 bases). The CDR3 loop spans 14 amino acids. The V and J ends lost 2 bases and 4 bases respectively, with 12 bases between them. In germline, CDR1 is SGHRS, CDR2 YFSETQ.

This clone was seen a handful of times. V gene TRBV7-9 combines with J gene TRBJ1-6, with 9 bases matching TRBD1. V lost 5 bases, J lost 6 bases, and 5 bases stayed unmatched. Germline V gene sequence: CDR1 SEHNR, CDR2 FQNEAQ (reference sequence). This CDR3 comprises 15 residues. The CDR3 sequence is CASSPQGASNSPLHF. The CDR3 DNA sequence: TGTGCCAGCAGCCCACAGGGGGCTAGTAATTCACCCCTCCACTTT.

V and J are TRBV25-1 and TRBJ2-1; 9 bases are shared with TRBD1. The CDR3 consists of 13 residues. V dropped 7 bases and J dropped 3; count of bases not matched to a gene: 1. Germline V gives CDR1 MGHDK, CDR2 SYGVNS. CDR3 bases: TGTGCCAGCACGGGACAGGGCTACAATGAGCAGTTCTTC. Protein: CASTGQGYNEQFF.

This clone has only one observation. V and J are TRBV5-5 and TRBJ2-5, with D possibly TRBD1 on 5 matching bases. The ends were cut back, 3 bases at V and 5 bases at J, with 17 bases in the middle. The CDR3 length is 15 residues. Germline CDR1 reads SGHKS; CDR2 reads YYEKEE (reference sequence). The chain's CDR3 is CASSWGRGQEETQYF. The CDR3 nucleotides are TGTGCCAGCAGCTGGGGCCGCGGTCAGGAGGAGACCCAGTACTTC.

The chain joins TRBV7-9 to TRBJ1-4; no clear D gene. Germline loops: CDR1 SEHNR, CDR2 FQNEAQ (reference sequence). Trimming pared 1 base from V and 11 bases from J, leaving 8 bases between. This CDR3 has 12 residues. The CDR3 DNA is TGTGCCAGCAGCTTAGGGGAGGGCAAACTGTTTTTT. It specifies CASSLGEGKLFF.

The sample holds a few counts of this clone. This chain connects TRBV4-1 to TRBJ2-5; the match to TRBD2 covers 12 bases. V lost 5 bases and J lost 5; bases outside the gene matches: 9. This CDR3 contains 16 residues. Germline loops: CDR1 MGHRA, CDR2 YSYEKL. The CDR3 DNA reads as TGCGCCAGCAGCTCCTCCGGACTAGCGGGGTACGAGACCCAGTACTTC. This sequence encodes CASSSSGLAGYETQYF.

The chain uses TRBV5-4 and TRBJ2-2, with D tentatively TRBD1 (6 bases). Trimming cost V 0 bases and J 10 bases, with 13 bases left between them. Germline lookup yields CDR1 SGHNT and CDR2 YYREEE (reference sequence). The CDR3 is 14 residues long. This CDR3 reads CASSLATGMKELFF. The CDR3 bases are TGTGCCAGCAGCTTGGCCACAGGGATGAAGGAGCTGTTTTTT.

The rearrangement links TRBV5-1 to TRBJ1-2, with a tentative D call TRBD1 (5 bases). Germline CDR1 SGHRS, CDR2 YFSETQ. This CDR3 region has 15 residues. V shed 4 bases and J shed 4 bases, with 17 bases lying between them. DNA for the CDR3: TGCGCCAGCAGCGGGGGGACGGCTCTAGGCTATGGCTACACCTTC. This gives the protein CASSGGTALGYGYTF.

This chain joins TRBV5-1 and TRBJ1-1, with D tentatively TRBD1 (5 bases). The CDR3 extends over 15 amino acids. V lost 5 bases and J 1 base, leaving 15 bases between the germline ends. The germline gives CDR1 SGHRS, CDR2 YFSETQ. The CDR3 sequence is CASRAQGLGNTEAFF. The CDR3 region has the DNA TGCGCCAGCAGGGCCCAGGGCCTAGGGAACACTGAAGCTTTCTTT.

This clone turned up a few times. J is TRBJ2-3 and V is TRBV4-3; 9 nucleotides line up with TRBD2. This CDR3 has 16 amino acids. V lost 1 base, J lost 2 bases, and 4 bases stayed unmatched. Germline loops: CDR1 LGHNA, CDR2 YSLEER. The CDR3 region has the DNA TGCGCCAGCAGCCAAGTAAGCGGGGGGCCCACAGATACGCAGTATTTT. Its translation is CASSQVSGGPTDTQYF.

This sequence joins TRBV7-6 and TRBJ2-5, with D unclear. V was trimmed by 2 bases and J by 3 bases, leaving 13 bases between them. The CDR3 loop spans 15 amino acids. From germline, CDR1 is SGHVS and CDR2 FNYEAQ. CDR3 sequence (DNA): TGTGCCAGCAGCTTATTTTCTGGGCAGGAAGAGACCCAGTACTTC. Translating gives CASSLFSGQEETQYF.

This chain uses TRBV10-1 with TRBJ2-2, with TRBD1 as a possible D gene (6 bases). The germline CDR1 and CDR2 sequences are WNHNN and SYGVQD (reference sequence). Trimming stripped 2 bases from V and 6 bases from J, with 13 bases between. CDR3 length: 15 amino acids. The CDR3 DNA follows: TGCGCCAGCAGTGAGACAGACGCAGGGGCCGGGGAGCTGTTTTTT. Translation gives CASSETDAGAGELFF.

The CDR3 DNA reads TGTGCCAGCAGCTTACTTCCAGGGGTCCCCTACGAGCAGTACTTC. This encodes CASSLLPGVPYEQYF. V gene TRBV7-8 combines with J gene TRBJ2-7, with TRBD1 as a possible D gene (6 bases). Germline CDR1 SGHVS, CDR2 FQNEAQ. Trimming took off 2 bases at V and 2 bases at J, with 13 bases between the two ends. The CDR3 has 15 residues.